These 4 T cell receptor beta chains originate from one sample sequenced in a study of T cells in Graves' hyperthyroidism and ophthalmopathy (dated 2019 in TCRdb). The library relied on multiplex PCR. Sequencing was carried out with an Illumina HiSeq 2000. The TCR beta CDR3 regions were amplified from the RNA transcripts. The first round of RT-PCR for the TCR CDR3 was performed with the HTBI primer set and the Qiagen OneStep RT-PCR kit. TCRdb reprocessing: public reads trimmed at Q25 with fastp, clones called with MiXCR, in-frame beta chains kept. One record per CDR3 amino acid sequence lists the most common genes and DNA. For this sample there are about 690,000 distinct CDR3 sequences; 15% to 20% appear just once. The top ten hold 15% to 19% of the sample. Sequenced sample: blood. These receptors were obtained from a man aged 45 to 65 with Graves' hyperthyroidism.

This clonotype was observed many times. The chain is built from TRBV7-8 and TRBJ2-5, with 9 bases aligning to TRBD1. Germline-derived CDR1 and CDR2 are SGHVS and FQNEAQ. V lost 4 bases, J lost 2 bases, and 8 bases stayed unmatched. The CDR3 is 16 residues long. CDR3 bases: TGTGCCAGCAGCTCCCGACAGGGGGAGGCTCAAGAGACCCAGTACTTC. As protein: CASSSRQGEAQETQYF.

Regarding this clonotype: This may be a read error: a much more frequent sequence differs by one nucleotide. The conserved closing phenylalanine or tryptophan is absent in this CDR3, likely reflecting a read error. The chain combines TRBV7-2 with TRBJ2-2; perhaps TRBD2 as D (6 bases). CDR3 length: 14 residues. The germline V gene has CDR1 SGHTA and CDR2 FQGNSA. The germline V and J ends were trimmed by 5 bases and 1 base, with 8 bases remaining between them. The CDR3 sequence is CASSAGRNTGELFC. The CDR3, as DNA: TGTGCCAGCAGCGCGGGACGGAACACCGGGGAGCTGTTTTGT.

Details on this clonotype: This may be a read error, as it is one base from a much larger clone. The chain uses TRBV9 and TRBJ1-4; unclear D gene. Between the trimmed V and J ends, which lost 4 bases and 5 bases, there was a span of 18 bases. Looked up from germline, CDR1 is SGDLS and CDR2 is YYNGEE. The CDR3 runs 16 residues. The CDR3 sequence is CASSPSPDRMNEKLFF. The CDR3, as DNA: TGTGCCAGCAGCCCTTCCCCGGACCGAATGAATGAAAAACTGTTTTTT. The full variable domain, with the rest looked up from reference TRBV9 and TRBJ1-4, is DSGVTQTPKHLITATGQRVTLRCSPRSGDLSVYWYQQSLDQGLQFLIQYYNGEERAKGNILERFSAQQFPDLHSELNLSSLELGDSALYFCASSPSPDRMNEKLFFGSGTQLSVL.

The rearrangement uses TRBV24-1 and TRBJ2-1; 9 bases line up with TRBD2. V shed 6 bases and J 3 bases; nucleotides not matched to a gene: 8. CDR3 length: 16 residues. Germline V gives CDR1 KGHDR, CDR2 SFDVKD. The CDR3 DNA sequence: TGTGCCACCAGTTCCCCTCTAGCGGGAAACTACAATGAGCAGTTCTTC. It encodes CATSSPLAGNYNEQFF.